The 30 T cell receptor beta chains given below trace back to one sample, sequenced in a study of blood T cells in healthy people across ages. Next came a second PCR, run for roughly 6 to 11 cycles, which used a sample-barcoded 5' primer along with a J-beta primer mix. TCRdb recomputed calls from the 5' RACE reads with MiXCR, one row per CDR3 protein. Of fewer than 700,000 distinct CDR3 sequences detected, 47% appear once; the ten largest clones hold under 30%. Sequenced input: blood. Receptors originate from a man older than 75 in good health.

This clonotype showed up many times. One end of the junction varies from germline; a read error may be responsible. This sequence joins TRBV30 and TRBJ2-7; the D gene could be TRBD1 or TRBD2 (6 bases each). Germline assignment: CDR1 GTSNPN and CDR2 SVGIG (reference sequence). The CDR3 runs to 11 residues. As DNA, the CDR3 is TGTGCCGGGAGGACAGTAAACGAGCAGTACTTC. Its translation is CAGRTVNEQYF.

The CDR3 is CASSLLLAGYTDTQYF. CDR3 DNA sequence: TGTGCCAGCAGTTTATTGTTAGCGGGATACACAGATACGCAGTATTTT. This sequence joins TRBV28 and TRBJ2-3; TRBD2 agrees at 8 bases. Trimming at V came to 1 base and at J to 2 bases, leaving 5 bases not matched to a gene. Germline V gene lookup returns CDR1 MDHEN and CDR2 SYDVKM. The length of the CDR3 is 16 residues.

The table lists this clonotype with many counts. The rearrangement links TRBV6-6 to TRBJ2-7, with D uncertain. This CDR3 has 13 residues. In germline, CDR1 is MNHNY, CDR2 SVGAGI (reference sequence). V lost 6 bases to trimming and J lost 2 bases, with 11 bases between them. The CDR3 spells CASSSDVTYEQYF. CDR3 bases: TGTGCCAGCAGCTCGGACGTGACCTACGAGCAGTACTTC.

The chain links TRBV5-1 to TRBJ1-5; 8 bases line up with TRBD1. The junction had 11 bases not matched to a gene; V was cut back by 4 bases and J by 11 bases. CDR1 and CDR2 from the germline V gene are SGHRS and YFSETQ. The CDR3 length is 14 residues. In DNA form, the CDR3 reads TGCGCCAGCAGCCCAGGGACAGGCCCGTCGACCCAGCATTTT. Protein product: CASSPGTGPSTQHF.

With regard to this clonotype: This may arise from a read error, as a much more abundant clone is one base away. The chain combines TRBV6-5 with TRBJ2-7, with a possible D match to TRBD2 (6 bases). Trimming removed 7 bases from V and 3 bases from J, with 16 bases in between. Germline V gives CDR1 MNHEY, CDR2 SVGAGI. This CDR3 spans 14 amino acids. CDR3 in amino acids: CASTARAGIYEQYF. The DNA for the CDR3 is TGTGCCAGCACCGCTCGGGCGGGGATCTACGAGCAGTACTTC.

V gene TRBV6-1 combines with J gene TRBJ1-5; D call uncertain. The V and J ends lost 1 base and 3 bases respectively, with 4 bases between them. The CDR3 has 13 residues. Germline assignment: CDR1 MNHNS and CDR2 SASEGT. CDR3: CASSEVINQPQHF. The CDR3 nucleotides read TGTGCCAGCAGTGAAGTTATCAATCAGCCCCAGCATTTT.

This sequence joins TRBV27 and TRBJ1-2; 8 nucleotides align to TRBD1. CDR3 length: 13 amino acids. Germline V gene lookup returns CDR1 MNHEY and CDR2 SMNVEV (reference sequence). The J segment lost 7 bases and the V segment lost 6 bases, leaving 7 bases of the junction unmatched. This CDR3 reads CASRDRTGSGYTF. The CDR3 coding sequence is TGTGCCAGCAGAGATCGGACAGGGTCTGGCTACACCTTC.

V is TRBV4-3 and J is TRBJ1-4, with 8 bases that match TRBD1. V lost 2 bases and J lost 8; bases outside the gene matches: 7. Germline assignment: CDR1 LGHNA and CDR2 YSLEER. The CDR3 has 15 amino acids. In DNA form, the CDR3 reads TGCGCCAGCAGCCAACCCAGGGGGCTCCAGGAAAAACTGTTTTTT. Amino acids: CASSQPRGLQEKLFF.

The chain has TRBV12-3 or TRBV12-4 and TRBJ2-7; D is possibly TRBD2 (6 bases). V was shortened by 7 bases and J by 6 bases, with 10 bases between the two germline ends. The CDR3 is 11 residues long. In DNA, the CDR3 is TGTGCCAGCACCCTTAGCGGCGAGCAGTACTTC. Translation gives CASTLSGEQYF.

This clonotype was seen just once. The gene calls are TRBV5-1 and TRBJ1-4; D is possibly TRBD1 (5 bases). Germline V CDR1 and CDR2: SGHRS, YFSETQ. The V end was cut by 10 bases, the J end by 2 bases, with 12 bases between. CDR3 length equals 13 residues. The CDR3 region is CASKGPTNEKLFF. The CDR3 DNA is TGCGCCTCCAAGGGACCGACTAATGAAAAACTGTTTTTT.

This chain uses TRBV7-9 with TRBJ2-5, with D possibly being TRBD2 (7 bases). The V gene lost 0 bases and the J gene lost 13 bases, with 27 bases spanning the gap. Germline CDR1 and CDR2: SEHNR and FQNEAQ (reference sequence). The CDR3 sequence is 17 residues long. Written as DNA, the CDR3 is TGTGCCAGCAGCTTAGCGCGGGGGTTTATTCAGGGGACGGAGGTGTACTTC. Protein: CASSLARGFIQGTEVYF.

V is TRBV7-2 and J is TRBJ1-2, with 7 bases that match TRBD1. Per the germline V gene, CDR1 is SGHTA and CDR2 is FQGNSA. The CDR3 loop spans 17 amino acids. V was pared by 4 bases and J by 4 bases, with 15 bases of the junction left unmatched. CDR3 bases: TGTGCCAGCAGCTCGCCCTCGACAGGGTACTTTCGCTATGGCTACACCTTC. Translating gives CASSSPSTGYFRYGYTF.

The table lists this clonotype with a few counts. This rearrangement joins TRBV7-9 to TRBJ1-2, with 7 bases that match TRBD1. Germline CDR1 SEHNR, CDR2 FQNEAQ (reference sequence). J lost 13 bases, V lost 5 bases, and 16 bases had no gene match. This CDR3 has 14 amino acids. CDR3 amino acids: CASSTNGDRTGSTF. The CDR3 nucleotides read TGTGCCAGCAGCACCAACGGGGACAGAACGGGGAGCACCTTC. Using reference TRBV7-9 and TRBJ1-2 for the parts outside the CDR3, the full variable domain is DTGVSQNPRHKITKRGQNVTFRCDPISEHNRLYWYRQTLGQGPEFLTYFQNEAQLEKSRLLSDRFSAERPKGSFSTLEIQRTEQGDSAMYLCASSTNGDRTGSTFGSGTRLTVV.

The J gene is TRBJ2-7, the V gene TRBV12-5; TRBD2 matches at 13 bases. With 3 bases clipped from V and 4 bases from J, the junction kept 3 bases outside the gene matches. CDR1 is LGHNT, CDR2 FRNRAP, per germline. This CDR3 is built from 15 residues. The chain's CDR3 is CASGFWTSGRYEQYF. CDR3 in DNA: TGTGCTAGTGGTTTTTGGACTAGCGGGAGATACGAGCAGTACTTC.

The chain links TRBV20-1 to TRBJ2-7, with TRBD1 matching 7 bases. In germline, CDR1 is DFQATT, CDR2 SNEGSKA (reference sequence). CDR3 length: 15 amino acids. V shed 0 bases and J 2 bases; nucleotides not matched to a gene: 7. The CDR3 region has the DNA TGCAGTGCTAGAGATCTGGCAGGGGGTGCCTACGAGCAGTACTTC. It specifies CSARDLAGGAYEQYF.

V gene TRBV7-2 combines with J gene TRBJ2-1; 7 nucleotides match TRBD2. Germline V gene sequence: CDR1 SGHTA, CDR2 FQGNSA. The V gene end was trimmed by 1 base and the J gene end by 4 bases; junction bases not matched to a gene: 7. The CDR3 covers 16 residues. The CDR3 DNA follows: TGTGCCAGCAGCTTAGAGGGGCGGGGGAGATACAATGAGCAGTTCTTC. Amino acid sequence: CASSLEGRGRYNEQFF.

There are a few counts of this clonotype. This CDR3 reads CSARAARVLSEQYF. The CDR3 DNA follows: TGCAGTGCTAGGGCAGCGAGGGTATTATCCGAGCAGTACTTC. The gene calls are TRBV20-1 and TRBJ2-7, with TRBD2 as a possible D gene (5 bases). CDR1 and CDR2 from the germline V gene are DFQATT and SNEGSKA (reference sequence). The CDR3 consists of 14 residues. V dropped 3 bases and J dropped 6 bases, with 18 bases sitting between them.

The gene calls are TRBV27 and TRBJ1-1; 7 nucleotides line up with TRBD1. Germline V lookup: CDR1 MNHEY, CDR2 SMNVEV (reference sequence). Unmatched junction bases numbered 7, after V lost 1 base and J lost 8 bases. CDR3 length: 14 amino acids. This CDR3 reads CASSLWSSGGEAFF. The DNA of the CDR3 is TGTGCCAGCAGTTTATGGTCCTCAGGGGGAGAAGCTTTCTTT.

This clonotype was seen a handful of times. This sequence joins TRBV4-3 and TRBJ2-1; TRBD1 is a possible D gene (5 bases). Trimming stripped 0 bases from V and 1 base from J, with 13 bases between. The CDR3 loop spans 17 amino acids. Germline assignment: CDR1 LGHNA and CDR2 YSLEER. CDR3 amino acids: CASSQDLQGGSYNEQFF. The CDR3 DNA is TGCGCCAGCAGCCAAGATCTCCAGGGTGGTTCCTACAATGAGCAGTTCTTC.

The chain carries TRBV15 and TRBJ1-1; no firm D call. Per germline, CDR1 LNHNV and CDR2 YYDKDF (reference sequence). V was clipped by 0 bases and J by 1 base, with 6 bases between them. The CDR3 extends over 14 amino acids. The DNA of the CDR3 is TGTGCCACCAGCAGAGATCCGACGAACACTGAAGCTTTCTTT. Residues: CATSRDPTNTEAFF.

This sequence joins TRBV29-1 and TRBJ2-2; the D is unclear. CDR1 and CDR2 (germline): SQVTM, ANQGSEA. The CDR3 loop spans 12 amino acids. Trimming cost V 5 bases and J 3 bases, with 7 bases left between them. CDR3 region: CSVSGDTGELFF. The CDR3 coding sequence is TGCAGCGTTTCCGGAGACACCGGGGAGCTGTTTTTT.

V gene TRBV5-5 combines with J gene TRBJ1-2; possible D gene TRBD1, 5 bases. Trimming took off 2 bases at V and 2 bases at J, with 10 bases between the two ends. CDR3 size: 14 residues. Germline-derived CDR1 and CDR2 are SGHKS and YYEKEE (reference sequence). CDR3 nucleotide sequence: TGTGCCAGCAGCTTCGACGGGGGGAACTATGGCTACACCTTC. Encoded protein: CASSFDGGNYGYTF.

The J gene is TRBJ2-1, the V gene TRBV20-1; TRBD2 aligns across 9 bases. Germline V gene data show CDR1 as DFQATT and CDR2 as SNEGSKA (reference sequence). The CDR3 contains 15 residues. V trimming: 5 bases; J trimming: 4 bases; junction bases outside the gene matches: 9. The CDR3: CSAPMAGGLYNEQFF. In nucleotides, the CDR3 is TGCAGTGCTCCCATGGCGGGAGGGTTGTACAATGAGCAGTTCTTC.

The J gene is TRBJ2-1, the V gene TRBV6-1, with 7 bases lining up with TRBD2. CDR1 is MNHNS, CDR2 SASEGT, per germline. The CDR3 loop spans 17 amino acids. V dropped 8 bases and J dropped 0; count of bases not matched to a gene: 13. CDR3: CASATLRRGNSYNEQFF. The CDR3 DNA reads as TGTGCCAGCGCCACATTGAGGCGGGGGAACTCCTACAATGAGCAGTTCTTC.

The chain employs TRBV5-1 and TRBJ2-3; 8 nucleotides match TRBD1. Losses at the gene ends were 0 bases for V and 2 bases for J; bases not matched to a gene: 11. CDR1 is SGHRS and CDR2 is YFSETQ in the germline V gene. This CDR3 is built from 18 residues. CDR3 amino acids: CASSLAARRGLNTDTQYF. The CDR3, as DNA: TGCGCCAGCAGCTTGGCGGCCCGCAGGGGGCTTAACACAGATACGCAGTATTTT.

The genes are TRBV7-2 and TRBJ1-2; 10 nucleotides agree with TRBD1. The length of the CDR3 is 14 residues. The germline V gene encodes CDR1 SGHTA and CDR2 FQGNSA. The J segment lost 7 bases and the V segment lost 4 bases, leaving 6 bases of the junction unmatched. CDR3 loop: CASSYQGQGVGYTF. CDR3 DNA sequence: TGTGCCAGCAGCTACCAAGGACAGGGGGTTGGCTACACCTTC.

The chain has TRBV20-1 and TRBJ2-2; no clear D. CDR1 is DFQATT, CDR2 SNEGSKA, per germline (reference sequence). V was cut by 6 bases and J by 5 bases, with 22 bases left in between. The length of the CDR3 is 16 residues. The CDR3 reads CSATLVRTGHTGELFF. CDR3 bases: TGCAGTGCCACTCTTGTAAGGACCGGGCATACCGGGGAGCTGTTTTTT.

This clonotype was counted ten times or more. The gene calls are TRBV6-5 and TRBJ2-5, with 11 bases aligning to TRBD2. The length of the CDR3 is 15 residues. Germline CDR1 and CDR2: MNHEY and SVGAGI. Trimming at V came to 6 bases and at J to 5 bases, leaving 8 bases not matched to a gene. DNA for the CDR3: TGTGCCAGCAGCGATAAGGGACTAGCGGTTGAGACCCAGTACTTC. Translating gives CASSDKGLAVETQYF.

This clonotype appeared many times. The CDR3 DNA follows: TGTGCCAGCAGGCTTCCGGGACTAGCCTCAGATACGCAGTATTTT. Amino acid sequence: CASRLPGLASDTQYF. The chain uses TRBV6-6 and TRBJ2-3; 9 bases match TRBD2. The junction had 8 bases not matched to a gene; V was cut back by 6 bases and J by 4 bases. The CDR3 covers 15 residues. Germline CDR1 MNHNY, CDR2 SVGAGI (reference sequence).

The sample holds a few counts of this clonotype. V usage is TRBV7-2 and J usage is TRBJ2-7; no firm D call. The ends were cut back, 2 bases at V and 0 bases at J, with 14 bases in the middle. Germline CDR1 and CDR2: SGHTA and FQGNSA. The CDR3 contains 16 residues. CDR3 in amino acids: CASSLSKGSPSYEQYF. The CDR3, as DNA: TGTGCCAGCAGCTTATCAAAGGGATCCCCCTCCTACGAGCAGTACTTC.